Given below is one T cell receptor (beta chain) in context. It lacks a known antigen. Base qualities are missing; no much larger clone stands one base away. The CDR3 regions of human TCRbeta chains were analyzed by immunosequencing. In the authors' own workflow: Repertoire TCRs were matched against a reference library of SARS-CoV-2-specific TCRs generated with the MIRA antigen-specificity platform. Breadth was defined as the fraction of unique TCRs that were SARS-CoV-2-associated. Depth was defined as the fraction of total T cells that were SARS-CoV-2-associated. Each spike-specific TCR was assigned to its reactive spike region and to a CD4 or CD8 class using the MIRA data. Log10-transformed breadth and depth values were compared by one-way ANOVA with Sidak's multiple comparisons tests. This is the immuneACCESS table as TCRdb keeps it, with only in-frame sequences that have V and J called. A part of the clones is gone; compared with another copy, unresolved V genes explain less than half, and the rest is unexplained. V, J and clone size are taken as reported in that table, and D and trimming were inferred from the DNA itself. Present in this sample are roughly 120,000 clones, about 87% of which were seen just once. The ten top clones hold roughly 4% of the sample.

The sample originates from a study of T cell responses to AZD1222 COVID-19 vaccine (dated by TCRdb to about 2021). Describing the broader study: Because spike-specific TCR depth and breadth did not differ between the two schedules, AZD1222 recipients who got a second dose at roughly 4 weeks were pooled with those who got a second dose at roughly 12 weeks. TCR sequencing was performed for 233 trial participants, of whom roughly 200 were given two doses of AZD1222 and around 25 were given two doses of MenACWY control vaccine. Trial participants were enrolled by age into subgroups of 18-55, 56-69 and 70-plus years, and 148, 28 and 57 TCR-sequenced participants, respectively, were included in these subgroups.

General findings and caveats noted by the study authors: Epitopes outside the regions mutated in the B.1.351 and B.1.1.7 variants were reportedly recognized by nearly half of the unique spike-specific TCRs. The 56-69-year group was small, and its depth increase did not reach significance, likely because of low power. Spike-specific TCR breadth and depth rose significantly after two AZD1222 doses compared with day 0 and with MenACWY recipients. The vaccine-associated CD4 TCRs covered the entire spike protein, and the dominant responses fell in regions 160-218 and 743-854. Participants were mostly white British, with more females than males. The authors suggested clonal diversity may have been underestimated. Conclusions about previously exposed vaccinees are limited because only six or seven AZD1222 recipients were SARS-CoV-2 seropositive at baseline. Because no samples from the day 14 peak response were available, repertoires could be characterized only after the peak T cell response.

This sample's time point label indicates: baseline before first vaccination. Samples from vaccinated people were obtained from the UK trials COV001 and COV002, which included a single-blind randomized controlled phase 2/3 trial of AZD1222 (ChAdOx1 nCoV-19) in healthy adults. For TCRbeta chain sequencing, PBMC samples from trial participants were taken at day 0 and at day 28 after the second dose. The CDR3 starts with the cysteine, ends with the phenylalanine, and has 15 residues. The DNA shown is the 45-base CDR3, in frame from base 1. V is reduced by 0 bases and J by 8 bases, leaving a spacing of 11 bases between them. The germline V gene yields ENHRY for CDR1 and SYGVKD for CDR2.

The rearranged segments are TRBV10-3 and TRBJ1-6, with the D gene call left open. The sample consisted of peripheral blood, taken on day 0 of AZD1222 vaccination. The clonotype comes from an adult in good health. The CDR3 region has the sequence CAISESKGRDSPLHF. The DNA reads TGTGCCATCAGTGAGTCGAAAGGGAGGGATTCACCCCTCCACTTT.